This paragraph reports one TCR beta chain. Antigen: not known. PCR employed 60 Vbeta and 13 Jbeta primers. Per the authors' pipeline: Later work found about 80 million unique TCR beta chains, with about 10 million shared. Sequencing was performed with immunoSEQ multiplex PCR; in TCRdb, only in-frame clones are kept and a portion is missing. V and J calls and clone size are those listed in that table; D and trimming were worked out from the DNA. The data show fewer than 70,000 clones, approximately 80% seen once. The data stem from a study of cytomegalovirus exposure and HLA in healthy donors. Per germline, CDR1 SEHNR and CDR2 FQNEAQ (reference sequence). The CDR3 has 14 amino acids. Trimming removed 1 base from V and 8 bases from J, with 14 bases in between. Notes on the study in general: Earlier results showed most TCR beta V segments being productive about 90% or about 30% of the time. The records held CMV serostatus as the only immune exposure information. In a later analysis, common viral pathogens appeared linked to several of the most significant clusters.

This clonotype was obtained from a human donor in good health. Sequenced input: PBMCs. The chain employs TRBV7-9 and TRBJ1-2, with D tentatively TRBD1 (6 bases). The CDR3, as DNA: TGTGCCAGCAGCTTAGGACAGGCTCCGGGGGGCTACACCTTC. Its translation is CASSLGQAPGGYTF.